These 3 T cell receptor beta chains were sequenced from one sample in a study of blood T cells in healthy people across ages. A second PCR of roughly 7 to 11 cycles used a sample-barcoded 5' primer and a J-beta primer mix. TCRdb re-analysed the 5' RACE reads in MiXCR, keeping a single row per CDR3 protein. The sample consists of around 990,000 distinct CDR3 sequences, around two fifths of them appearing once. Sequencing input: blood. These receptors originate from a man between 18 and 35 years old in good health.

The chain has TRBV6-2 or TRBV6-3 and TRBJ1-5; TRBD1 is a possible D gene (6 bases). CDR3 length: 15 residues. The ends were cut back, 3 bases at V and 4 bases at J, with 13 bases in the middle. Germline CDR1 is MNHEY and CDR2 is SVGEGT. In DNA, the CDR3 is TGTGCCAGCAGTTATTTACAGGGCGGGAATCAGCCCCAGCATTTT. This translates into CASSYLQGGNQPQHF.

In this sample, this clonotype turned up a few times. The rearrangement joins TRBV28 to TRBJ1-2; D is uncertain. The CDR3 sequence is 16 residues long. V lost 2 bases, J lost 8 bases, and 21 bases lay in between. Germline lookup yields CDR1 MDHEN and CDR2 SYDVKM. The CDR3 bases are TGTGCCAGCAGTTTACCGGGAATTGGCAGCTCTTTCGGCTACACCTTC. This encodes CASSLPGIGSSFGYTF.

This clonotype was observed many times. The V gene is TRBV11-1, the J gene TRBJ2-1; D might be TRBD1 or TRBD2, each matching 6 bases. The germline CDR1 and CDR2 sequences are SGHAT and FQDESV (reference sequence). This CDR3 has 17 residues. Trimming pared 4 bases from V and 7 bases from J, leaving 23 bases between. The CDR3 protein is CASSYRAGGLRPNEQFF. The CDR3, as DNA: TGTGCCAGCAGCTACCGGGCCGGGGGCCTACGTCCTAATGAGCAGTTCTTC. Variable domain in full (rest from reference TRBV11-1 and TRBJ2-1): EAEVAQSPRYKITEKSQAVAFWCDPISGHATLYWYRQILGQGPELLVQFQDESVVDDSQLPKDRFSAERLKGVDSTLKIQPAELGDSAMYLCASSYRAGGLRPNEQFFGPGTRLTVL.